Each of the 7 T cell receptor beta chains below was sequenced from the same sample in a study of blood T cell repertoires in COVID-19 (dated by TCRdb to about 2020). The library was made by the immunoSEQ multiplex PCR assay. TCRdb holds this immuneACCESS table with in-frame rearrangements only. Some clones are missing; in checked studies, unresolved V genes explain under half, and the rest has no known cause. In this sample the table shows around 300,000 clones, 75% to 95% of which occur a single time. Approximately 6.8% of the sample is held by the ten biggest clonotypes. Sequencing input: peripheral blood. Receptor source: a young woman with COVID-19, enrolled during active disease.

This chain links TRBV5-4 with TRBJ2-3; 10 bases align to TRBD2. Germline V gene data show CDR1 as SGHNT and CDR2 as YYREEE (reference sequence). This CDR3 is 16 amino acids long. Trimming cost V 4 bases and J 5 bases; bases outside gene matches: 10. The CDR3 DNA reads TGTGCCAGCAGCCCTAGGACTAGCGGTGTGGGAGATACGCAGTATTTT. Translated: CASSPRTSGVGDTQYF.

The rearrangement uses TRBV5-4 and TRBJ2-7; 8 bases map to TRBD2. V shed 4 bases, J shed 1 base, and the junction held 13 bases outside the gene matches. CDR3 length: 17 amino acids. The germline V gene encodes CDR1 SGHNT and CDR2 YYREEE (reference sequence). In nucleotides, the CDR3 is TGTGCCAGCAGCCCCCCGGGGTTAGCGGGGACTTCCTACGAGCAGTACTTC. Protein: CASSPPGLAGTSYEQYF. The full variable domain, in which reference TRBV5-4 and TRBJ2-7 provide the parts outside the CDR3, is ETGVTQSPTHLIKTRGQQVTLRCSSQSGHNTVSWYQQALGQGPQFIFQYYREEENGRGNFPPRFSGLQFPNYSSELNVNALELDDSALYLCASSPPGLAGTSYEQYFGPGTRLTVT.

This rearrangement joins TRBV2 to TRBJ2-5; D might be TRBD2 (6 bases). The CDR3 length is 14 residues. Germline V CDR1 and CDR2: SNHLY, FYNNEI. Trimming took off 4 bases at V and 7 bases at J, with 16 bases between the two ends. This chain's CDR3 is CASSGAGRIGTQYF. CDR3 sequence (DNA): TGTGCCAGCAGTGGGGCAGGGAGGATAGGGACCCAGTACTTC.

The rearrangement joins TRBV28 to TRBJ2-5, with 8 positions matching TRBD1. Germline CDR1 is MDHEN and CDR2 is SYDVKM. The V gene end was trimmed by 1 base and the J gene end by 5 bases; junction bases not matched to a gene: 6. The CDR3 is 15 residues long. CDR3 amino acids: CASSLYQTGGETQYF. In DNA, the CDR3 is TGTGCCAGCAGTTTATATCAAACAGGGGGGGAGACCCAGTACTTC.

The sample holds one count of this clone. The chain is built from TRBV27 and TRBJ2-1; tentative D call: TRBD2 (7 bases). CDR1 and CDR2 from the germline V gene are MNHEY and SMNVEV (reference sequence). Trimming shortened V by 5 bases and J by 9 bases, and 23 bases separated the two germline ends. The CDR3 runs 16 residues. The CDR3 protein is CASSGWGGHGVSEQFF. The CDR3 coding sequence is TGTGCCAGCAGTGGATGGGGGGGACACGGCGTAAGTGAGCAGTTCTTC.

This chain joins TRBV5-5 and TRBJ1-4; no firm D call. The CDR3 has 15 residues. The germline CDR1 and CDR2 sequences are SGHKS and YYEKEE (reference sequence). V dropped 0 bases and J dropped 0 bases, with 6 bases sitting between them. The DNA for the CDR3 is TGTGCCAGCAGCTTGGTAGCCGCAACTAATGAAAAACTGTTTTTT. Residues: CASSLVAATNEKLFF.

The sample holds one count of this clone. The chain employs TRBV27 and TRBJ2-7, with D possibly matching TRBD2 (5 bases). V lost 2 bases and J 3 bases, leaving 14 bases between the germline ends. Germline assignment: CDR1 MNHEY and CDR2 SMNVEV (reference sequence). The CDR3 consists of 15 residues. The CDR3 region has the DNA TGTGCCAGCAGTTTAAGAGGGCACGGGGACTACGAGCAGTACTTC. Encoded protein: CASSLRGHGDYEQYF.